Below, one T cell receptor beta chain is given with its context. What it binds is unknown. TCRdb re-analysed the reads in MiXCR, keeping a single row per CDR3 protein. This table has a few hundred thousand distinct CDR3 sequences, around 40% appearing once. This record comes from a study of T cell repertoires in cytomegalovirus infection. Study as a whole: Based on public TCR beta signatures, there were indications of CMV infection and of a matching HLA type. Study-level results: CMV carriers with the relevant HLA were identified by cumulative public TCR beta family frequency.

This CDR3 is built from 14 residues. CDR1 and CDR2 (germline): MNHEY, SVGEGT. The ends were cut back, 5 bases at V and 8 bases at J, with 13 bases in the middle. The V gene is TRBV6-2 or TRBV6-3, the J gene TRBJ1-6, with D possibly matching TRBD1 (5 bases). This sequence originates from a human donor in good health (CMV status not recorded). Some clones in this sample may be carry-over from other donors' samples. This material consisted of cultured PBMCs, taken from culture after CMV antigen stimulation. The CDR3 DNA reads as TGTGCCAGCAGTCGCAGGGAGAGGGATTCACCCCTCCACTTT. Protein product: CASSRRERDSPLHF.